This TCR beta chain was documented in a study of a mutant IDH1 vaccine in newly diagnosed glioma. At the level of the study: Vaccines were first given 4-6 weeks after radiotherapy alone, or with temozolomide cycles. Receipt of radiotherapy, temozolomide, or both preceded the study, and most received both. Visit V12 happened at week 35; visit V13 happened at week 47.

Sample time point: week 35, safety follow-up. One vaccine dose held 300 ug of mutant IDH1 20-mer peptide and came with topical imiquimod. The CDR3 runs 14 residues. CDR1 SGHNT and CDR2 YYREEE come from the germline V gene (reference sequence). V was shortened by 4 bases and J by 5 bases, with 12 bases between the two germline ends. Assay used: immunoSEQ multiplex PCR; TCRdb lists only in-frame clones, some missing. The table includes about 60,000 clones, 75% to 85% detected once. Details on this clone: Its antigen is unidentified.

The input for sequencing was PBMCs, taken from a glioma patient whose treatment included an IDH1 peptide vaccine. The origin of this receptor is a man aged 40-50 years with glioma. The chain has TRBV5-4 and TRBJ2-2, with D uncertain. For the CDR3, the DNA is TGTGCCAGCAGCCCCACCTGGGGTACCGGGGAGCTGTTTTTT. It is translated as CASSPTWGTGELFF.